These T cell receptor beta chains were read from a single sample in a study of blood T cell repertoires in COVID-19. TCRdb's copy holds only in-frame clones and misses some; the assay was immunoSEQ multiplex PCR. The data show tens of thousands of clones, approximately 83% seen once. Material: peripheral blood. These receptors all come from a man aged 30 to 45 with COVID-19, enrolled during active disease. The CDR3 runs from the conserved cysteine through the conserved F or W. Fields, in order: CDR3 DNA, CDR3 protein, V gene, D gene, clone size, J gene. A D gene is named only where the DNA matches it firmly. Clone size is shown for a subset of rows, as once, few, many or a class of expanded clone.

TGTGCCAGCACCGTACCGGAGGCCTACAATGAGCAGTTCTTC	CASTVPEAYNEQFF	TRBV21-1	.	.	TRBJ2-1
TGTGCCAGCAGTCCGGGACAGCAAGAGACCCAGTACTTC	CASSPGQQETQYF	TRBV27	TRBD1	.	TRBJ2-5
TGTGCCAGCACCGGGGACTCAAACTATGGCTACACCTTC	CASTGDSNYGYTF	TRBV9	.	.	TRBJ1-2
TGTGCCAGTAGTCCGACAGGAACAGCCATCACCTCACACTTC	CASSPTGTAITSHF	TRBV19	.	.	TRBJ1-2
TGTGCCAGCAGAAACAGGACTAACTATGGCTACACCTTC	CASRNRTNYGYTF	TRBV28	.	.	TRBJ1-2
TGTGCCAGCAGCACTCGGGGACAGGAGAACGTCACGCAAGAGACCCAGTACTTC	CASSTRGQENVTQETQYF	TRBV21-1	.	few	TRBJ2-5
TGTGCCAGCAGTTTAGGGGAGGGGGAGGCTTTCTTT	CASSLGEGEAFF	TRBV12-3/TRBV12-4	.	.	TRBJ1-1
TGTGCCAGCAGCCCGTTGGGGGCATACGGCTACACCTTC	CASSPLGAYGYTF	TRBV3-1/TRBV3-2	.	.	TRBJ1-2
TGTGCCACCGAACCGGGACAGGGTAACGAGCAGTACTTC	CATEPGQGNEQYF	TRBV10-3	TRBD1	.	TRBJ2-7
TGTGCCAGCAGGACTCTCCGGGACAGGGATGTCAATGGCTACACCTTC	CASRTLRDRDVNGYTF	TRBV28	TRBD1	.	TRBJ1-2
TGTGCCAGCAGAACACCACAGAACACTGAAGCTTTCTTT	CASRTPQNTEAFF	TRBV6-5	.	.	TRBJ1-1
TGTGCCAGCAGCTTATACAGGGGGAGGACTGAAGCTTTCTTT	CASSLYRGRTEAFF	TRBV7-2	TRBD1	.	TRBJ1-1
TGCGCCAGCAGTCCTAGCGGGATAACAGATACGCAGTATTTT	CASSPSGITDTQYF	TRBV10-2	TRBD2	.	TRBJ2-3
TGTGCCAGCAGCCAGCCGACAGGGGCGGATAACTATGGCTACACCTTC	CASSQPTGADNYGYTF	TRBV4-2	TRBD1	once	TRBJ1-2
TGTGCCAGCAGCACGGACAGCCCGAATTCACCCCTCCACTTT	CASSTDSPNSPLHF	TRBV7-2	.	.	TRBJ1-6
TGCAGCGTTGAAGGTCAAGGCAGGGCTGACGGCTACACCTTC	CSVEGQGRADGYTF	TRBV29-1	.	.	TRBJ1-2
TGCGCCAGCAGCCAAGATGTGACAGCAACTAATGAAAAACTGTTTTTT	CASSQDVTATNEKLFF	TRBV4-1	.	.	TRBJ1-4
TGTGCCAGCACACTAGCGAACTACAATGAGCAGTTCTTC	CASTLANYNEQFF	TRBV2	TRBD2	.	TRBJ2-1
TGTGCCAGTAGTATGACTAGCGGCACAGATACGCAGTATTTT	CASSMTSGTDTQYF	TRBV19	TRBD2	.	TRBJ2-3
TGTGCCAGCAGCTCACCCAGGAACACTGAAGCTTTCTTT	CASSSPRNTEAFF	TRBV7-2	.	few	TRBJ1-1
TGTGCCAGCTCATCCCAGGGTGATAATGAAAAACTGTTTTTT	CASSSQGDNEKLFF	TRBV18	.	.	TRBJ1-4
TGTGCCAGCAGCCCATACCTGACAGGGGGCACTGAAGCTTTCTTT	CASSPYLTGGTEAFF	TRBV13	TRBD1	.	TRBJ1-1
TGTGCCAGCAGCTCGACAGGGGGAGATCAGCCCCAGCATTTT	CASSSTGGDQPQHF	TRBV7-9	TRBD1	.	TRBJ1-5
TGTGCCAGCAGTGAATGGGCTGCGAACACTGAAGCTTTCTTT	CASSEWAANTEAFF	TRBV25-1	.	.	TRBJ1-1
TGTGCCAGCAGCCAGGGACTAGCGTTACTCTACGAGCAGTACTTC	CASSQGLALLYEQYF	TRBV14	TRBD2	.	TRBJ2-7
TGTGCCAGCACCCCCCTGGAGGTCTCTGCTAACTATGGCTACACCTTC	CASTPLEVSANYGYTF	TRBV28	.	.	TRBJ1-2
TGTGCCAGCAGTCCGACCGACACTAGCACAGATACGCAGTATTTT	CASSPTDTSTDTQYF	TRBV28	.	.	TRBJ2-3
TGTGCCATCGGAGAAGGGGGAGAGACCCAGTACTTC	CAIGEGGETQYF	TRBV10-3	.	.	TRBJ2-5
TGCAGCGTTTTCACAGGGAACTATGGCTACACCTTC	CSVFTGNYGYTF	TRBV29-1	.	.	TRBJ1-2
TGCGCCAGCAGCCAAGATGGGGCGGGAGGCCGGGGCAATGAGCAGTTCTTC	CASSQDGAGGRGNEQFF	TRBV4-1	TRBD2	.	TRBJ2-1
TGTGCCAGCAGCTTAGCGCTCTACGGCAGGCCGTCACCCCTCCACTTT	CASSLALYGRPSPLHF	TRBV7-9	.	.	TRBJ1-6
TGCAGCGCCCGGACTAGCGGGATCAGGAAGGACTCTGGGGCCAACGTCCTGACTTTC	CSARTSGIRKDSGANVLTF	TRBV29-1	TRBD2	.	TRBJ2-6
TGTGCCAGTAGTTTAGCGGGACAGGGGTCCTACGAGCAGTACTTC	CASSLAGQGSYEQYF	TRBV19	TRBD1	once	TRBJ2-7
TGTGCCAGCGGACAGGGTTGGACCGGGGAGCTGTTTTTT	CASGQGWTGELFF	TRBV27	TRBD1	.	TRBJ2-2
TGTGCCAGCAGCGTCGGGGACGGACTAGCGGGGAACACCGGGGAGCTGTTTTTT	CASSVGDGLAGNTGELFF	TRBV9	TRBD2	.	TRBJ2-2
TGTGCCAGCAGGCAAACAGGGGACCAGCCCCAGCATTTT	CASRQTGDQPQHF	TRBV2	TRBD1	.	TRBJ1-5
TGCGCCAGCAGCTCGGACACATCCTACGAGCAGTACTTC	CASSSDTSYEQYF	TRBV5-1	.	medium-sized	TRBJ2-7
TGTGCCAGCAGCCAAGATTCGGGCCAAGAGACCCAGTACTTC	CASSQDSGQETQYF	TRBV4-2	.	.	TRBJ2-5
TGTGCCAGCAGCTTACAGGGGCTGAACACTGAAGCTTTCTTT	CASSLQGLNTEAFF	TRBV3-1/TRBV3-2	TRBD1	.	TRBJ1-1
TGTGCCTGTATAGCGGGAGGGCCGAGGGAGCAGTACTTC	CACIAGGPREQYF	TRBV30	TRBD2	.	TRBJ2-7
TGCGCCAGCAGCCAGAGACAGGGTTCGAACACTGAAGCTTTCTTT	CASSQRQGSNTEAFF	TRBV4-1	TRBD1	.	TRBJ1-1
TGCGCCAGCAGCCAAGATCGGGCTAGCCGCAATGAGCAGTTCTTC	CASSQDRASRNEQFF	TRBV4-3	.	once	TRBJ2-1
TGTGCCAGCCCACGGGACAGGGAAAACGAGCAGTACTTC	CASPRDRENEQYF	TRBV5-6	TRBD1	.	TRBJ2-7
TGTGCCAGCAGCTCGCGCGAACAGGGAGAGGAGACCCAGTACTTC	CASSSREQGEETQYF	TRBV13	.	.	TRBJ2-5